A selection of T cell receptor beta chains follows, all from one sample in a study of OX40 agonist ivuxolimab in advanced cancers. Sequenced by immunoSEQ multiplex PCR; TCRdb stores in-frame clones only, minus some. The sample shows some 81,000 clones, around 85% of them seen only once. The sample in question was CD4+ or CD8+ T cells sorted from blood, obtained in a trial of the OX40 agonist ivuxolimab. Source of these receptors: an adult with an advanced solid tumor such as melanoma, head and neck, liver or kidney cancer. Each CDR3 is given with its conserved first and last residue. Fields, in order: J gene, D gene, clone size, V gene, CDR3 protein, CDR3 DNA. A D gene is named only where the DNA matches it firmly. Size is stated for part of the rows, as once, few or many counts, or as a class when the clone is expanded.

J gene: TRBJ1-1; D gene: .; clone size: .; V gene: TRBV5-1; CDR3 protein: CASSLAGGQRGAFF; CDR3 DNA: TGCGCCAGCAGCTTGGCGGGCGGCCAGCGAGGAGCTTTCTTT
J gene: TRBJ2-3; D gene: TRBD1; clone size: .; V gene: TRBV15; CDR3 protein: CATSRTGTGVLSDTQYF; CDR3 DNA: TGTGCCACCAGCAGGACCGGGACAGGGGTACTGTCAGATACGCAGTATTTT
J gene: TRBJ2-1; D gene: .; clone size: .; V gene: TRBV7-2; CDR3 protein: CASSHRQGGIYNEQFF; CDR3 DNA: TGTGCCAGCAGCCACAGGCAGGGGGGTATCTACAATGAGCAGTTCTTC
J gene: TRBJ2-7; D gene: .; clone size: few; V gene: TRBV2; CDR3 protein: CASSGVGGEQYF; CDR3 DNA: TGTGCCAGCAGTGGTGTAGGAGGCGAGCAGTACTTC
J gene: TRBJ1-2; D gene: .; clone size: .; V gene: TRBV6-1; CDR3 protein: CASSFDGPGGYTF; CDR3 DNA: TGTGCCAGCAGTTTCGACGGCCCGGGCGGCTACACCTTC
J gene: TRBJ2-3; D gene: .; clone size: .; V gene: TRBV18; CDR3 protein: CASSPANVGRVDTQYF; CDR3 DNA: TGTGCCAGCTCACCAGCAAATGTGGGTAGAGTGGATACGCAGTATTTT
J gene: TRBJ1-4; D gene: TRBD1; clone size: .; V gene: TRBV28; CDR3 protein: CASSPPTGRITNEKLFF; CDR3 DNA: TGTGCCAGCAGTCCACCGACAGGGAGGATAACTAATGAAAAACTGTTTTTT
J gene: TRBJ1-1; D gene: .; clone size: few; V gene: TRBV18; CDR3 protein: CASSPRWDTEAFF; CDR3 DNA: TGTGCCAGCTCACCGAGGTGGGACACTGAAGCTTTCTTT
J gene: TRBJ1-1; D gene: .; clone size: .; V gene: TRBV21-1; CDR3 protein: CASSKVRTGGGKPEAFF; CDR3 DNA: TGTGCCAGCAGCAAAGTAAGGACAGGGGGAGGGAAACCTGAAGCTTTCTTT
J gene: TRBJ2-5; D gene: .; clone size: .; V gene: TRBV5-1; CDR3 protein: CASSTADTHQETQYF; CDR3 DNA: TGCGCCAGCAGCACAGCGGACACCCATCAAGAGACCCAGTACTTC
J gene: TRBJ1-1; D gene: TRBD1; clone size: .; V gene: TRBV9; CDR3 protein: CASSSTGWVTEAFF; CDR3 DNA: TGTGCCAGCAGCTCGACAGGGTGGGTCACTGAAGCTTTCTTT
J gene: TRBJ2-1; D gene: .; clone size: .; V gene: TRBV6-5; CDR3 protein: CASSYSNQGVDNEQFF; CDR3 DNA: TGTGCCAGCAGTTACTCGAATCAGGGTGTGGACAATGAGCAGTTCTTC
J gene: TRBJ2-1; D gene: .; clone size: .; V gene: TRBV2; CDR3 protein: CASRGKESSVYNEQFF; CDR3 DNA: TGTGCCAGCAGGGGGAAAGAGTCTAGCGTATACAATGAGCAGTTCTTC
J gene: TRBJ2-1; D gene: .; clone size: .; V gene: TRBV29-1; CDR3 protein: CSGSGRDEQFF; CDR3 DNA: TGCAGCGGCTCAGGGCGGGATGAGCAGTTCTTC
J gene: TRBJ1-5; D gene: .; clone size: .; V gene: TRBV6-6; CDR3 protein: CASSSTGMGQPQHF; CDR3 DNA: TGTGCCAGCAGTTCCACAGGGATGGGCCAGCCCCAGCATTTT
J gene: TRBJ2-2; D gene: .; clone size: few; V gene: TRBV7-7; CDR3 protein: CASSNGGNTGELFF; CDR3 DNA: TGTGCCAGCTCAAACGGCGGGAACACCGGGGAGCTGTTTTTT
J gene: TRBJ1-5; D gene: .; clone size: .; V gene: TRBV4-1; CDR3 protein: CASSHDSYSNQPQHF; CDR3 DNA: TGCGCCAGCAGCCATGACAGTTATAGCAATCAGCCCCAGCATTTT
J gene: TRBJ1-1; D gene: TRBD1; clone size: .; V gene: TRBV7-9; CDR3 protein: CASSWGDRNYGAFF; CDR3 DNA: TGTGCCAGCAGCTGGGGGGACAGAAATTATGGAGCTTTCTTT
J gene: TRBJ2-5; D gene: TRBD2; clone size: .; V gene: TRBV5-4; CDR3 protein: CACLNGGGQETQYF; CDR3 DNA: TGTGCCTGCCTGAATGGCGGGGGCCAAGAGACCCAGTACTTC
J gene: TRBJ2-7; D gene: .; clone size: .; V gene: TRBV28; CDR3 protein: CASSRLPYEQYF; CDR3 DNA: TGTGCCAGCAGTAGACTGCCCTACGAGCAGTACTTC
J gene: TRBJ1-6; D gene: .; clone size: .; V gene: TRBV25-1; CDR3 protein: CASSDSGLGSPLHF; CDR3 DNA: TGTGCCAGCAGTGATTCAGGATTAGGTTCACCCCTCCACTTT
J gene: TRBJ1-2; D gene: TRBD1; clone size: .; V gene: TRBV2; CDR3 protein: CASTRTGSNYGYTF; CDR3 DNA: TGTGCCAGCACCCGGACAGGGAGCAACTATGGCTACACCTTC
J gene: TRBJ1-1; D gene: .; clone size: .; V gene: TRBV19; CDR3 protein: CASNNRRANTEAFF; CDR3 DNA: TGTGCCAGTAACAACCGCAGGGCTAACACTGAAGCTTTCTTT
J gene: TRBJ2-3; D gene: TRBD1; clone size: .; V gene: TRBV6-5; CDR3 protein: CASSYLQGVTDTQYF; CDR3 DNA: TGTGCCAGCAGTTACCTACAGGGGGTCACAGATACGCAGTATTTT
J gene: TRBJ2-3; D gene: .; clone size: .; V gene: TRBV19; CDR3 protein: CASSPGGGRSDTQYF; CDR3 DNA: TGTGCCAGTAGTCCAGGAGGGGGCCGTAGTGATACGCAGTATTTT